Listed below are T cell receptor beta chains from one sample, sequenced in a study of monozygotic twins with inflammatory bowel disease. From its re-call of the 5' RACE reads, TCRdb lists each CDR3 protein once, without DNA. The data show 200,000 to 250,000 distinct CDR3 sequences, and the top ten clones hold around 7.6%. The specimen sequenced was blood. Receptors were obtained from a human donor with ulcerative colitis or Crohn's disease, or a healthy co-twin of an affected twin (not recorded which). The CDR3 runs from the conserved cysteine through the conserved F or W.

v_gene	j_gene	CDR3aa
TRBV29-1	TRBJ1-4	CSVEDPRGEKLCF
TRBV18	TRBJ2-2	CASSPRQSNTGELFF
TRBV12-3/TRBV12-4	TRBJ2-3	CASSYTGFGTDTQYF
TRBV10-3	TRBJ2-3	CAISPGVGGTDTQYF
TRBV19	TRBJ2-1	CASSRASGGPYNEQFF
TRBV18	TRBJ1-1	CASSPPDDYTEAFF
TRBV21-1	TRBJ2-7	CASTPNCRDSAYEQYF
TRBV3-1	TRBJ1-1	CASSQDPYIKTYGTEAFF
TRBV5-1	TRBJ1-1	CASSLAGGQETEAFF
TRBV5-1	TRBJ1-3	CASSLGAYSGVSGNTIYF
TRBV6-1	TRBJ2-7	CASRPTDRGTVYEQYF
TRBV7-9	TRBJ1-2	CASSLSEGNYGYTF
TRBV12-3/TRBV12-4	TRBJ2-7	CASSLSRPSGSSYEQYF
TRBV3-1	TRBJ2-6	CASSQGETGWGANVLTF
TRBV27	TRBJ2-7	CASSQTAGGFEQYF
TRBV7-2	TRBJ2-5	CASSFQRSAETQYF
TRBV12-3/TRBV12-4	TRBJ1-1	CASSLMAGGGLAEAFF
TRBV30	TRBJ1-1	CAWSPNRRTEAFF
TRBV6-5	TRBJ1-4	CASSYSTGGNEKLFF
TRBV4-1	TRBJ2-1	CASSQVVGGNEQFF
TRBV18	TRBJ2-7	CASSTKSSGDEQYF
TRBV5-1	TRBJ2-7	CASSLGSSPYEQYF
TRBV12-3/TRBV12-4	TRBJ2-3	CASMSSPTQYF
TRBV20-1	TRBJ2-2	CSARDFAASGRAVNGELFF
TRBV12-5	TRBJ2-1	CASGSHNEQFF
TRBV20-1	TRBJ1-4	CSARRELGANEKLFF
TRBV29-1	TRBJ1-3	CSVEKGAGNTIYF
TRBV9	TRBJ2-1	CASSGQHNEQFF
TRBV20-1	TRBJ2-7	CSARVFGTHEQYF
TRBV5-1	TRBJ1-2	CASSPGPGDHYGNTF
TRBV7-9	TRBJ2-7	CASSLGQTVWGDEQYF
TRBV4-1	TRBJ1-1	CASSQTPLPAQVNTEAFF
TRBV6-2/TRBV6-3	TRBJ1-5	CVSSFGQGYQPQHF
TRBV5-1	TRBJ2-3	CASSTMTDTQYF
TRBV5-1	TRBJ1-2	CASSPDNNYGYTF
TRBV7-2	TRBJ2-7	CASSLGYKQYF
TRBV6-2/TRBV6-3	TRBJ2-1	CATQPLGNSYNEQFF
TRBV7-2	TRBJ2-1	CASSLINLYNEQFF
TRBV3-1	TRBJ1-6	CASSQTETGSSPLHF
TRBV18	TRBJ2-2	CASSDYTNTGELFF
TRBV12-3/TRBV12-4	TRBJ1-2	CASSPRGGPNYGYTF
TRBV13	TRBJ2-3	CASSLDSGGRDTQYF
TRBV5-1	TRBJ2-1	CASSLDTAYNEQFF
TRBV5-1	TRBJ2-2	CASSFGTGGTGELFF
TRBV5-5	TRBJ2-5	CASSLAGAMYQETQYF
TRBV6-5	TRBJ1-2	CASGGGYGYTF
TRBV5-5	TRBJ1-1	CASSPNTGWEAFF
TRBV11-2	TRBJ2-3	CASGWWASDTQYF
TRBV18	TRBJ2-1	CASSPGTRQYNEQFF
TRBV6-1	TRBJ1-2	CASSDGWTSYGYTF
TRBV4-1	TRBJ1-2	CASSQSWGGAPGYTF
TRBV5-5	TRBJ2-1	CASSSLGFYEQFF
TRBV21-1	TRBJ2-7	CASSKALVGTSDSYEQYF
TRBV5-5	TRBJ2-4	CASTRSSGAPIAKNIQYF
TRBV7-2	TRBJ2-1	CASSTRGGGANEQFF
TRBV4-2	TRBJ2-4	CASSQPASYIQYF
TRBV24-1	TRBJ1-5	CATSVAGGNQPQHF